This entry features one TCR beta chain sequence. The antigen is unknown. This entry is derived from a study of cytomegalovirus exposure and HLA in healthy donors. PCR amplification relied on 60 Vbeta primers (plus 13 Jbeta primers). Sequencing used immunoSEQ multiplex PCR; TCRdb keeps in-frame clones, though not all of them. The sample contains about 220,000 clones, roughly 82% of which appear only once. Study-level results: Sequencing artifact likely explains a cluster of highly shared sequence variants.

The sequencing input was PBMCs. The receptor was derived from a man aged 35 to 55 in good health and CMV-seropositive.

The CDR3 spells CASSPTSGSSGTQYF. The CDR3 DNA is TGCGCCAGCAGCCCGACTAGCGGGAGTTCCGGGACCCAGTACTTC. This chain uses TRBV5-1 with TRBJ2-5; the match to TRBD2 covers 12 bases. Losses at the gene ends were 4 bases for V and 7 bases for J; bases not matched to a gene: 8. CDR3 size: 15 residues. Per germline, CDR1 SGHRS and CDR2 YFSETQ. Together with reference TRBV5-1 and TRBJ2-5, the CDR3 gives the full variable domain: KAGVTQTPRYLIKTRGQQVTLSCSPISGHRSVSWYQQTPGQGLQFLFEYFSETQRNKGNFPGRFSGRQFSNSRSEMNVSTLELGDSALYLCASSPTSGSSGTQYFGPGTRLLVL.